A single sample is the source of the 9 T cell receptor beta chains below, sequenced in a study of T cell clonality in common variable immunodeficiency. Their target antigens are unknown. Using immunoSEQ multiplex PCR, the repertoire was profiled, and TCRdb retains in-frame clones only, with some absent. The data show 25,000 to 30,000 clones, with none appearing a single time. The study, taken as a whole, reports: Fewer deletions and N-nucleotide insertions were reportedly seen in common variable immunodeficiency TCR beta sequences.

Source material: peripheral blood mononuclear cells. The receptor set was obtained from a human donor with common variable immunodeficiency.

CDR3 bases read: TGTGCCAGCAGCTTAGCCCGGGGGAGCACAGATACG. Translation gives CASSLARGSTDT. The whole CDR3 protein reads CASSLARGSTDTQYF. This chain joins TRBV7-2 and TRBJ2-3; a possible D gene is TRBD2 (6 bases). The DNA ends 3 residues before the CDR3 does, and the rest of the CDR3 is filled in from the germline J gene. Germline CDR1 is SGHTA and CDR2 is FQGNSA. The CDR3 consists of 15 residues. Trimming removed 0 bases at V and 0 bases at J, with 7 bases between.

Many counts were recorded for this clone. The CDR3 end lies 3 residues beyond the end of the read and is filled in from the germline J gene. The V gene is TRBV19, the J gene TRBJ1-1, with TRBD1 as a possible D gene (5 bases). The CDR3 consists of 12 residues. Germline CDR1 LNHDA, CDR2 SQIVND (reference sequence). V lost 7 bases and J 5 bases, leaving 11 bases between the germline ends. CDR3 DNA (partial): TGTGCCAGTAAGGACACCTTTACTGAA. It codes for CASKDTFTE. In full, the CDR3 reads CASKDTFTEAFF.

Ten or more counts support this clone. The read finishes 3 residues shy of the CDR3 end, and the germline J gene is used to complete it. The V call is TRBV5-1, the J call TRBJ2-3; TRBD2 matches at 12 bases. V shed 4 bases, J shed 3 bases, and the junction held 3 bases outside the gene matches. Germline V lookup: CDR1 SGHRS, CDR2 YFSETQ. The CDR3 is 15 amino acids. Partial CDR3 DNA: TGCGCCAGCAGCCCCGGACTAGCGGGGACAGATACG. This sequence encodes CASSPGLAGTDT. The complete CDR3 sequence is CASSPGLAGTDTQYF.

Note on this clone: The CDR3 extends 3 residues past the end of the read, so its final part is completed from the germline J gene. The V call is TRBV6-2 or TRBV6-3, the J call TRBJ2-1; 8 bases match TRBD2. The V segment lost 5 bases and the J segment 7 bases; nucleotides outside the gene matches: 4. The CDR3 sequence is 13 residues long. Germline V CDR1 and CDR2: MNHEY, SVGEGT. The part of the CDR3 DNA that was read is TGTGCCAGCAGTACGGGGGGGTGGAATGAG. It codes for CASSTGGWNE. The complete CDR3 sequence is CASSTGGWNEQFF.

To note about this clone: The observed sequence ends 3 residues before the CDR3 terminus, with the missing tail filled in from the germline J gene. V is TRBV6-2 or TRBV6-3 and J is TRBJ2-1, with a weak D call TRBD2 (6 bases). Germline V CDR1 and CDR2: MNHEY, SVGEGT. The CDR3 totals 16 residues. V was shortened by 0 bases and J by 1 base, with 10 bases between the two germline ends. The chain's CDR3 is CASSYSIAGSYNEQFF. CDR3 DNA, as far as it was read: TGTGCCAGCAGTTACTCGATTGCGGGGTCCTACAATGAG.

Details on this clone: The missing CDR3 end, 3 residues past where the read stops, is filled in from the germline J gene. The chain carries TRBV6-2 or TRBV6-3 and TRBJ1-5; D is uncertain. This CDR3 contains 13 residues. In germline, CDR1 is MNHEY, CDR2 SVGEGT. V was shortened by 4 bases and J by 3 bases, with 7 bases between the two germline ends. This CDR3 reads CASSFSANQPQHF. The CDR3 bases that were read are TGTGCCAGCAGTTTCTCGGCCAATCAGCCC.

The table lists this clone with many counts. The read terminates 3 residues before the CDR3 end, so the remaining end is supplied by the germline J gene. V gene TRBV12-3 or TRBV12-4 combines with J gene TRBJ2-7; 8 bases fit TRBD1. Unmatched junction bases numbered 5, after V lost 1 base and J lost 3 bases. The CDR3 sequence is 15 residues long. CDR3 loop: CASSLGQGKGYEQYF. Partial CDR3 DNA: TGTGCCAGCAGTTTAGGACAGGGGAAGGGCTACGAG.

Turning to this clone: The sequenced fragment ends 3 residues before the CDR3 boundary, so the rest is inferred from the germline J gene. The V gene is TRBV18, the J gene TRBJ2-5; 9 nucleotides line up with TRBD2. The germline V gene has CDR1 KGHSH and CDR2 LQKENI. This CDR3 has 17 amino acids. Trimming took 1 base from V and 1 from J; bases not matched to a gene: 7. The CDR3 bases that were read are TGTGCCAGCTCACCACTTCGCGCGGGGGGGATCCAAGAGACC. This gives the protein CASSPLRAGGIQET. The CDR3, in full, reads CASSPLRAGGIQETQYF.

This clone was detected ten times or more. The read gets to within 3 residues of the CDR3 end, and the germline J gene fills in the rest. The sample carries other DNA sequences with the same CDR3. The chain recombines TRBV5-1 with TRBJ2-7; no clear D. CDR3 size: 13 residues. V shed 0 bases and J shed 2 bases, with 6 bases lying between them. Germline-derived CDR1 and CDR2 are SGHRS and YFSETQ. The CDR3 sequence: CASSLEPPYEQYF. The DNA read from the CDR3 is TGCGCCAGCAGCTTGGAGCCACCCTACGAG.